A selection of T cell receptor beta chains follows, all from one sample in a study of long-term antiretroviral therapy in people with HIV. Clones were sequenced by immunoSEQ multiplex PCR, and TCRdb holds only the in-frame ones, with some missing. The data hold 15,000 to 20,000 clones, with 80% to 90% observed a single time. Specimen: unsorted PBMCs, collected 0.6 years after starting antiretroviral therapy. The receptor set was obtained from a woman between 18 and 29 years old with HIV. CDR3s include the opening cysteine and the closing phenylalanine or tryptophan. The D gene is left open where the match is weak. Clone size is not always given. Where it is, it says once, few, many or a class for expanded clones.

>TRBD1|TRBV6-1|NA|TRBJ2-2
CASSERWPGGTGELFF
TGTGCCAGCAGTGAAAGGTGGCCAGGGGGAACCGGGGAGCTGTTTTTT
>TRBD1|TRBV6-5|NA|TRBJ1-2
CASRTGGSNYGYTF
TGTGCCAGCAGGACAGGGGGCAGTAACTATGGCTACACCTTC
>NA|TRBV28|NA|TRBJ1-3
CASSLMEGHSGNTIYF
TGTGCCAGCAGTTTAATGGAGGGTCACTCTGGAAACACCATATATTTT
>NA|TRBV6-6|NA|TRBJ1-2
CASSYEGYSGYTF
TGTGCCAGCAGTTACGAGGGTTATAGTGGCTACACCTTC
>TRBD1|TRBV5-1|once|TRBJ2-5
CASSLGTGYQETQYF
TGCGCCAGCAGCTTGGGGACAGGCTACCAAGAGACCCAGTACTTC
>NA|TRBV7-9|NA|TRBJ1-1
CASSLGRSNTEAFF
TGTGCCAGCAGCTTAGGCCGGAGTAACACTGAAGCTTTCTTT
>NA|TRBV5-4|NA|TRBJ1-2
CASSLEPSAGCTF
TGTGCCAGCAGCTTGGAGCCCTCAGCTGGCTGCACCTTC
>TRBD2|TRBV27|NA|TRBJ2-2
CASSLRLAGAGELFF
TGTGCCAGCAGTTTAAGACTAGCGGGGGCCGGGGAGCTGTTTTTT
>NA|TRBV27|NA|TRBJ1-1
CASSLIMNTEAFF
TGTGCCAGCAGTTTAATAATGAACACTGAAGCTTTCTTT
>NA|TRBV5-6|NA|TRBJ1-1
CASSSGWASNTEAFF
TGTGCCAGCAGCTCTGGGTGGGCCTCGAACACTGAAGCTTTCTTT
>NA|TRBV7-6|NA|TRBJ2-7
CASSSRETTSSYEQYF
TGTGCCAGCAGCTCCCGTGAAACGACCAGCTCCTACGAGCAGTACTTC
>NA|TRBV11-2|NA|TRBJ1-2
CASRAHTGPLNYGYTF
TGTGCCAGCAGGGCCCATACAGGGCCCCTTAACTATGGCTACACCTTC
>TRBD1|TRBV19|NA|TRBJ1-1
CASSRITGGTYTEAFF
TGTGCCAGTAGTCGCATAACAGGGGGGACCTACACTGAAGCTTTCTTT
>NA|TRBV18|NA|TRBJ2-2
CASPGTANTGELFF
TGTGCCAGCCCAGGGACTGCGAACACCGGGGAGCTGTTTTTT
>NA|TRBV18|NA|TRBJ2-7
CASSPMGGASSYEQYF
TGTGCCAGCTCACCAATGGGGGGCGCGAGCTCCTACGAGCAGTACTTC
>NA|TRBV5-6|NA|TRBJ1-1
CASSLGHMNTEAFF
TGTGCCAGCAGCTTGGGGCATATGAACACTGAAGCTTTCTTT
>NA|TRBV30|NA|TRBJ2-1
CAWISEVRQFF
TGTGCCTGGATCTCAGAGGTGAGGCAGTTCTTC
>NA|TRBV7-2|NA|TRBJ1-2
CASSRDDYGYTF
TGTGCCAGCAGCCGAGACGACTATGGCTACACCTTC
>NA|TRBV11-2|NA|TRBJ2-7
CASSPAYEQYF
TGTGCCAGCAGCCCAGCTTACGAGCAGTACTTC
>NA|TRBV2|NA|TRBJ1-1
CANMGSHTEAFF
TGTGCCAACATGGGCTCTCACACTGAAGCTTTCTTT
>NA|TRBV6-5|NA|TRBJ1-5
CASRRRAENQPQHF
TGTGCCAGCAGACGCCGGGCAGAAAATCAGCCCCAGCATTTT
>NA|TRBV6-1|NA|TRBJ2-7
CASRVSEGFIDEQYF
TGTGCCAGCAGGGTTTCTGAAGGCTTCATCGACGAGCAGTACTTC
>TRBD1|TRBV7-2|NA|TRBJ2-7
CASSRGATGVGEQYF
TGTGCCAGCAGCCGAGGAGCGACAGGGGTGGGTGAGCAGTACTTC
>TRBD2|TRBV5-6|NA|TRBJ2-5
CASSLRPGLAKETQYF
TGTGCCAGCAGCTTAAGACCGGGACTAGCAAAAGAGACCCAGTACTTC